A single sample gave rise to the 30 T cell receptor beta chains below, sequenced in a study of molecular identifiers for immune sequencing clone quantification. MiXCR, applied by TCRdb to the PCR reads, yields one record per CDR3 protein. The data hold some 580,000 distinct CDR3 sequences, with 25% observed a single time. Input material: naive CD8+ T cells from blood, with Jurkat cell RNA spiked in. Subset described: FACS-sorted CD8+CD4-CCR7+CD45RA+ naive T cells. The source is a human donor in good health. Some libraries in this study had Jurkat cell RNA spiked in.

CDR3 loop: CASSYSDASESSYNEQFF. CDR3 nucleotide sequence: TGTGCCAGCAGTTACTCTGATGCTAGCGAAAGCTCCTACAATGAGCAGTTCTTC. The chain uses TRBV6-2 or TRBV6-3 and TRBJ2-1, with D possibly being TRBD2 (6 bases). The V end was cut by 0 bases, the J end by 0 bases, with 15 bases between. The CDR3 covers 18 residues. Germline loops: CDR1 MNHEY, CDR2 SVGEGT.

The chain combines TRBV3-1 with TRBJ2-3; 9 nucleotides match TRBD2. The CDR3 extends over 18 amino acids. CDR1 LGHDT and CDR2 YNNKEL come from the germline V gene (reference sequence). V trimming: 0 bases; J trimming: 0 bases; junction bases outside the gene matches: 7. CDR3 residues: CASSQDSLLAGSTDTQYF. CDR3 sequence (DNA): TGTGCCAGCAGCCAAGACAGTCTTCTAGCGGGGAGCACAGATACGCAGTATTTT.

Worth noting for this clonotype: It may be a read error: a sequence one base away is much more abundant. V gene TRBV6-2 or TRBV6-3 combines with J gene TRBJ2-7; D remains unclear. Trimming took 6 bases from V and 2 from J, leaving 11 bases between them. CDR3 length equals 13 residues. Germline V gene sequence: CDR1 MNHEY, CDR2 SVGEGT. CDR3 in DNA: TGTGCCAGCAGCCCGGGCTTTCCCTACGAGCAGTACTTC. Its protein is CASSPGFPYEQYF.

This clonotype was recorded at least ten times. The rearrangement uses TRBV5-6 and TRBJ1-1; 8 positions match TRBD1. Germline CDR1 is SGHDT and CDR2 is YYEEEE. CDR3 length equals 14 residues. The V segment lost 0 bases and the J segment 6 bases; nucleotides outside the gene matches: 4. The CDR3 reads CASSLGQGISEAFF. In DNA form, the CDR3 reads TGTGCCAGCAGCTTGGGACAGGGGATTTCTGAAGCTTTCTTT. The entire variable domain, with the rest obtained from reference TRBV5-6 and TRBJ1-1, is as follows: DAGVTQSPTHLIKTRGQQVTLRCSPKSGHDTVSWYQQALGQGPQFIFQYYEEEERQRGNFPDRFSGHQFPNYSSELNVNALLLGDSALYLCASSLGQGISEAFFGQGTRLTVV.

Comment on this clonotype: At one end, the junction sequence differs from germline, possibly due to a read error. CDR3 nucleotides: TGTGCCGGCAGCCGAGTCCCAGGGGCCTCCACAGATACGCAGTATTTT. It specifies CAGSRVPGASTDTQYF. The V gene is TRBV4-2, the J gene TRBJ2-3; D may be TRBD1 (6 bases). The length of the CDR3 is 16 residues. The germline CDR1 and CDR2 sequences are LGHNA and YNFKEQ.

The rearrangement uses TRBV12-3 or TRBV12-4 and TRBJ2-2; 7 bases fit TRBD1. V lost 2 bases, J lost 1 base, and 4 bases stayed unmatched. The CDR3 runs to 16 residues. CDR3 DNA: TGTGCCAGCAGTTTACTGAGGACAGGGAACACCGGGGAGCTGTTTTTT. This encodes CASSLLRTGNTGELFF.

In this sample, this clonotype turned up many times. The chain recombines TRBV30 with TRBJ1-1, with D tentatively TRBD1 (6 bases). Germline lookup yields CDR1 GTSNPN and CDR2 SVGIG (reference sequence). The V end was cut by 0 bases, the J end by 1 base, with 12 bases between. This CDR3 is 15 amino acids long. This CDR3 reads CAWSVRGWGNTEAFF. The CDR3 nucleotides read TGTGCCTGGAGTGTAAGGGGGTGGGGGAACACTGAAGCTTTCTTT.

This rearrangement joins TRBV12-5 to TRBJ2-7, with 8 bases that match TRBD2. Germline V gene lookup returns CDR1 LGHNT and CDR2 FRNRAP. The V segment lost 8 bases and the J segment 5 bases; nucleotides outside the gene matches: 23. The CDR3 extends over 18 amino acids. The CDR3: CASSQKRVLSGRSHEQYF. The CDR3 DNA reads TGTGCTAGTAGCCAGAAAAGGGTGCTAAGCGGGAGATCCCACGAGCAGTACTTC.

A few counts support this clonotype. The V gene is TRBV19, the J gene TRBJ1-5; D is undetermined. Germline V gene data show CDR1 as LNHDA and CDR2 as SQIVND (reference sequence). The CDR3 has 13 amino acids. Trimming cost V 4 bases and J 0 bases, with 4 bases left between them. CDR3 DNA: TGTGCCAGTAGTAAATATAGCAATCAGCCCCAGCATTTT. Encoded protein: CASSKYSNQPQHF.

This clonotype was detected ten times or more. The chain couples TRBV28 to TRBJ2-5; 7 bases map to TRBD1. With V trimmed by 5 bases and J by 1 base, 10 bases remained unmatched. The CDR3 is 16 residues long. Germline-derived CDR1 and CDR2 are MDHEN and SYDVKM. This CDR3 reads CASSDPGTESQETQYF. In nucleotides, the CDR3 is TGTGCCAGCAGTGATCCCGGGACAGAGAGCCAAGAGACCCAGTACTTC.

This chain joins TRBV9 and TRBJ2-1, with D maybe TRBD1 (5 bases). Trimming cost V 0 bases and J 4 bases, with 17 bases left between them. Germline V lookup: CDR1 SGDLS, CDR2 YYNGEE. The CDR3 has 17 amino acids. The CDR3 here is CASSVGSGINQYNEQFF. As DNA, the CDR3 is TGTGCCAGCAGCGTAGGTTCAGGGATCAATCAGTACAATGAGCAGTTCTTC.

Remarks on this clonotype: A read error may explain this, as a much larger clone is one base away. This CDR3 is CSAGTGGAKQYF. In DNA, the CDR3 is TGCAGTGCAGGGACAGGGGGCGCCAAGCAGTACTTC. The chain joins TRBV20-1 to TRBJ2-7; 12 bases map to TRBD1. Germline lookup yields CDR1 DFQATT and CDR2 SNEGSKA (reference sequence). The CDR3 is 12 amino acids. V shed 6 bases and J 8 bases; nucleotides not matched to a gene: 5.

This sequence joins TRBV12-3 or TRBV12-4 and TRBJ2-5; 14 nucleotides line up with TRBD2. The trim removed 7 bases at V and 2 bases at J, leaving 12 bases unmatched. The CDR3 has 18 amino acids. DNA of the CDR3: TGTGCCAGCACCTCGGGACTAGCGGGGGCCATAGGACAAGAGACCCAGTACTTC. Its protein is CASTSGLAGAIGQETQYF.

This sequence joins TRBV3-1 and TRBJ2-7; either TRBD1 or TRBD2 may fit D (5 bases each). Looked up from germline, CDR1 is LGHDT and CDR2 is YNNKEL (reference sequence). CDR3 length equals 15 residues. V was cut by 0 bases and J by 3 bases, with 12 bases left in between. The DNA for the CDR3 is TGTGCCAGCAGCCAAGATGCCAGGGCGGGCTACGAGCAGTACTTC. This translates into CASSQDARAGYEQYF.

This clonotype was found a few times. The chain recombines TRBV27 with TRBJ1-1; TRBD1 matches at 10 bases. Germline loops: CDR1 MNHEY, CDR2 SMNVEV (reference sequence). J was trimmed by 2 bases and V by 5 bases; bases with no gene match: 2. This CDR3 has 14 residues. The CDR3 nucleotides read TGTGCCAGCAGTGTGACAGGGGGCAACACTGAAGCTTTCTTT. It translates to CASSVTGGNTEAFF.

This clonotype has a handful of counts. The V and J genes are TRBV29-1 and TRBJ1-2; D not resolved. There are 14 residues in the CDR3. The germline gives CDR1 SQVTM, CDR2 ANQGSEA. Between the trimmed V and J ends, which lost 4 bases and 2 bases, there was a span of 14 bases. The CDR3: CSVGGEEGNYGYTF. CDR3 nucleotides: TGCAGCGTTGGAGGTGAAGAAGGGAACTATGGCTACACCTTC.

The genes are TRBV5-6 and TRBJ2-5; 10 bases line up with TRBD1. The V gene's germline CDR1 is SGHDT and CDR2 YYEEEE. The CDR3 contains 15 residues. V shed 3 bases and J 4 bases; nucleotides not matched to a gene: 6. Here the CDR3 DNA reads TGTGCCAGCAGCTACGGGACAGGGGTCGGAGAGACCCAGTACTTC. This translates into CASSYGTGVGETQYF.

Points on this clonotype: This may arise from a read error, as a much more abundant clone is one base away. This sequence joins TRBV28 and TRBJ1-1; maybe TRBD1 (5 bases). From germline, CDR1 is MDHEN and CDR2 SYDVKM. The CDR3 has 14 residues. The CDR3 DNA sequence: TGTGTCACTCTAGCCGGGACTTTGAACACTGAAGCTTTCTTT. It is translated as CVTLAGTLNTEAFF.

With regard to this clonotype: This may stem from a read error, because a much larger clone lies one nucleotide away. The chain combines TRBV4-3 with TRBJ2-1; D perhaps matches TRBD1 (5 bases). The V and J ends lost 0 bases and 8 bases respectively, with 14 bases between them. This CDR3 is 15 amino acids long. The V gene's germline CDR1 is LGHNA and CDR2 YSLEER. The CDR3 DNA is TGCGCCAGCAGCCAAGATTATTCAGGGTACGATGAGCAGTTCTTC. Protein: CASSQDYSGYDEQFF.

This clonotype was detected only a few times. This chain joins TRBV6-2 or TRBV6-3 and TRBJ2-4; TRBD1 is a possible D gene (7 bases). V was cut by 7 bases and J by 7 bases, with 14 bases left in between. The CDR3 is 13 amino acids. The V gene's germline CDR1 is MNHEY and CDR2 SVGEGT. CDR3 nucleotide sequence: TGTGCCAGCAACCCGACAGGGAGGAACATTCAGTACTTC. This translates into CASNPTGRNIQYF.

This clonotype occurred many times. The DNA for the CDR3 is TGTGCCAGCAGGACTTTAGACAGGGGAGGCAATCAGCCCCAGCATTTT. Its protein is CASRTLDRGGNQPQHF. V usage is TRBV6-5 and J usage is TRBJ1-5; the match to TRBD1 covers 8 bases. Germline V gene data show CDR1 as MNHEY and CDR2 as SVGAGI. The CDR3 extends over 16 amino acids. Losses at the gene ends were 6 bases for V and 2 bases for J; bases not matched to a gene: 9.

V and J are TRBV10-3 and TRBJ2-7, with TRBD2 as a possible D gene (5 bases). V gave up 6 bases and J gave up 3 bases, with 12 bases separating them. This CDR3 contains 13 residues. The germline gives CDR1 ENHRY, CDR2 SYGVKD. The CDR3 sequence: CAIRETTRYEQYF. Written as DNA, the CDR3 is TGTGCCATCAGGGAGACTACCCGCTACGAGCAGTACTTC.

This clonotype was observed many times. The chain carries TRBV6-2 or TRBV6-3 and TRBJ2-3; 7 positions agree with TRBD2. The CDR3 consists of 14 residues. V shed 4 bases and J 4 bases; nucleotides not matched to a gene: 5. Germline lookup yields CDR1 MNHEY and CDR2 SVGEGT. CDR3 DNA: TGTGCCAGCAGTTCCGCGGGGGAAGCAGATACGCAGTATTTT. Residues: CASSSAGEADTQYF.

There are many counts of this clonotype. The chain employs TRBV9 and TRBJ2-2, with 8 bases matching TRBD2. V shed 3 bases and J 7 bases; nucleotides not matched to a gene: 8. Germline V gene data show CDR1 as SGDLS and CDR2 as YYNGEE. The CDR3 sequence is 15 residues long. The CDR3 region is CASSAGLGPSGELFF. CDR3 nucleotides: TGTGCCAGCAGCGCGGGACTAGGCCCAAGCGGGGAGCTGTTTTTT.

This clonotype was counted many times. V gene TRBV27 combines with J gene TRBJ2-7; D is ambiguous. CDR1 is MNHEY, CDR2 SMNVEV, per germline (reference sequence). Trimming removed 3 bases from V and 0 bases from J, with 6 bases in between. The CDR3 runs to 13 residues. Written as DNA, the CDR3 is TGTGCCAGCAGTTTTAGGGCCTCCTACGAGCAGTACTTC. It codes for CASSFRASYEQYF.

This clonotype was counted a few times. The chain joins TRBV13 to TRBJ2-5, with TRBD2 as a possible D gene (7 bases). V shed 5 bases and J shed 3 bases, with 13 bases lying between them. Germline CDR1 PRHDT, CDR2 FYEKMQ (reference sequence). The CDR3 is 14 residues long. CDR3 in amino acids: CASSVEGGKETQYF. Written as DNA, the CDR3 is TGTGCCAGCAGCGTCGAGGGGGGGAAAGAGACCCAGTACTTC.

The chain joins TRBV20-1 to TRBJ2-5; D might be TRBD2 (7 bases). This CDR3 is built from 14 residues. V lost 6 bases to trimming and J lost 1 base, with 15 bases between them. Germline values: CDR1 DFQATT, CDR2 SNEGSKA (reference sequence). The CDR3 is CSAAGVGGQETQYF. For the CDR3, the DNA is TGCAGTGCCGCGGGGGTAGGGGGCCAAGAGACCCAGTACTTC.

This clonotype was detected ten times or more. The genes are TRBV4-3 and TRBJ2-3; 12 positions match TRBD2. The CDR3 covers 16 residues. J was trimmed by 5 bases and V by 1 base; bases with no gene match: 4. Germline V lookup: CDR1 LGHNA, CDR2 YSLEER. This CDR3 is CASSQGTSGVGDTQYF. The DNA for the CDR3 is TGCGCCAGCAGCCAAGGGACTAGCGGGGTTGGAGATACGCAGTATTTT.

As for this clonotype: The CDR3 does not close with the conserved phenylalanine or tryptophan, likely indicating a read error. V gene TRBV12-3 or TRBV12-4 combines with J gene TRBJ1-5; 7 positions agree with TRBD1. The CDR3 has 13 residues. V gave up 9 bases and J gave up 5 bases; unmatched junction bases: 7. CDR3 sequence (DNA): TGTGCCAGTCACCTAGACAGGGATCAGCCCCAGCATCTT. It specifies CASHLDRDQPQHL.

The chain combines TRBV27 with TRBJ1-1; D uncertain. With 6 bases removed from V and 6 bases from J, the gap between germline ends came to 11 bases. This CDR3 has 12 residues. Germline CDR1 is MNHEY and CDR2 is SMNVEV (reference sequence). CDR3 in DNA: TGTGCCAGCAGGTTCCCAGGTCCTGAAGCTTTCTTT. Translating gives CASRFPGPEAFF.